This is a list of T cell receptor beta chains from one sample in a study of blood T cell repertoires in COVID-19. TCRdb's copy holds only in-frame clones and misses some; the assay was immunoSEQ multiplex PCR. The sample lists fewer than 450,000 clones; 85% to 90% were seen once. The sample comprised peripheral blood. The receptors originated from a woman in her forties or fifties with COVID-19, enrolled during active disease. CDR3s include the opening cysteine and the closing phenylalanine or tryptophan. Size values are once, few and many counts, or a class for expanded clones, and some rows have none.

v_gene: TRBV29-1
abundance: few
j_gene: TRBJ2-6
CDR3aa: CSVEDAGAGANVLTF

v_gene: TRBV24-1
abundance: NA
j_gene: TRBJ2-1
CDR3aa: CATSDLFDRYQFF

v_gene: TRBV2
abundance: NA
j_gene: TRBJ2-4
CDR3aa: CAQGASENIQYF

v_gene: TRBV6-5
abundance: NA
j_gene: TRBJ1-2
CDR3aa: CASRHDRGNGYTF

v_gene: TRBV5-1
abundance: once
j_gene: TRBJ1-2
CDR3aa: CASSRGQGTNYGYTF

v_gene: TRBV9
abundance: once
j_gene: TRBJ2-1
CDR3aa: CASSVLAGGNEQFF

v_gene: TRBV5-4
abundance: few
j_gene: TRBJ2-3
CDR3aa: CASSFGGRAGDTQYF

v_gene: TRBV5-6
abundance: NA
j_gene: TRBJ2-1
CDR3aa: CASSTSGGGSEQFF

v_gene: TRBV2
abundance: NA
j_gene: TRBJ1-5
CDR3aa: CASSGGTGKAFVNQPQHF

v_gene: TRBV5-1
abundance: NA
j_gene: TRBJ2-1
CDR3aa: CASSWGERERANEQFF

v_gene: TRBV15
abundance: NA
j_gene: TRBJ1-2
CDR3aa: CATSRETANYGYTF

v_gene: TRBV2
abundance: NA
j_gene: TRBJ1-2
CDR3aa: CASSVIASGYTF

v_gene: TRBV19
abundance: NA
j_gene: TRBJ1-5
CDR3aa: CASSTRTGVFTQPQHF

v_gene: TRBV6-5
abundance: NA
j_gene: TRBJ2-7
CDR3aa: CASRISGQGLEQYF

v_gene: TRBV19
abundance: NA
j_gene: TRBJ2-2
CDR3aa: CASSIAGTGELFF

v_gene: TRBV7-2
abundance: NA
j_gene: TRBJ1-6
CDR3aa: CASSLVPQGVNSPLHF

v_gene: TRBV7-9
abundance: few
j_gene: TRBJ2-1
CDR3aa: CASSRQAGKPEQFF

v_gene: TRBV14
abundance: few
j_gene: TRBJ1-2
CDR3aa: CASSQRASVGGYTF

v_gene: TRBV7-9
abundance: NA
j_gene: TRBJ2-6
CDR3aa: CASSSGQGTRANVLTF

v_gene: TRBV7-9
abundance: NA
j_gene: TRBJ2-7
CDR3aa: CASSPGTGMGDEQYF

v_gene: TRBV21-1
abundance: NA
j_gene: TRBJ1-2
CDR3aa: CASSIHRGTEGYTF

v_gene: TRBV19
abundance: NA
j_gene: TRBJ1-5
CDR3aa: CASEDFGTGSRQPQHF

v_gene: TRBV15
abundance: NA
j_gene: TRBJ1-3
CDR3aa: CATSRESSGNTIYF

v_gene: TRBV29-1
abundance: NA
j_gene: TRBJ2-7
CDR3aa: CSVGDRESYEQYF

v_gene: TRBV29-1
abundance: NA
j_gene: TRBJ1-1
CDR3aa: CSVHARGTEAFF

v_gene: TRBV27
abundance: NA
j_gene: TRBJ2-3
CDR3aa: CASSSYSGSRTDTQYF

v_gene: TRBV5-4
abundance: few
j_gene: TRBJ2-3
CDR3aa: CASSSGLPRLSTDTQYF

v_gene: TRBV7-2
abundance: NA
j_gene: TRBJ2-1
CDR3aa: CASRQTGSSYNEQFF

v_gene: TRBV6-2/TRBV6-3
abundance: NA
j_gene: TRBJ2-7
CDR3aa: CASSFPGLNSYEQYF

v_gene: TRBV5-1
abundance: NA
j_gene: TRBJ2-7
CDR3aa: CASSLAENGQAYEQYF

v_gene: TRBV6-1
abundance: once
j_gene: TRBJ2-7
CDR3aa: CASSEKGAYEQYF

v_gene: TRBV3-1/TRBV3-2
abundance: NA
j_gene: TRBJ1-2
CDR3aa: CASSQGQGITGYTF

v_gene: TRBV30
abundance: NA
j_gene: TRBJ2-7
CDR3aa: CAWSETSYAFGEQYF

v_gene: TRBV3-1/TRBV3-2
abundance: NA
j_gene: TRBJ2-1
CDR3aa: CASSQNAGNEQFF

v_gene: TRBV19
abundance: NA
j_gene: TRBJ1-4
CDR3aa: CASSRGQKEKLFF

v_gene: TRBV2
abundance: NA
j_gene: TRBJ2-7
CDR3aa: CASSDWTAYEQYF

v_gene: TRBV28
abundance: NA
j_gene: TRBJ1-2
CDR3aa: CASSSKGLHYGYTF